Presented here are 23 T cell receptor beta chains from one specimen sequenced in a study of blood T cell repertoires in COVID-19 (TCRdb year 2020). The library was generated by the immunoSEQ multiplex PCR assay. In its TCRdb copy, this immuneACCESS table keeps in-frame sequences only and misses some clones. Where compared with another copy, unresolved V genes explain less than half of these, and the others have no known cause. This sample has around 70,000 clones in its table, and roughly nine tenths of those were observed once. Less than 8% of the sample belongs to the ten largest clones. The sample comprised peripheral blood. The receptors come from a human donor in a cohort sampled during active COVID-19.

The chain is built from TRBV29-1 and TRBJ1-2, with D possibly being TRBD1 (6 bases). Trimming left V 5 bases short and J 6 bases short, with 16 bases between. Germline CDR1 and CDR2: SQVTM and ANQGSEA. The CDR3 contains 13 residues. Here the CDR3 DNA reads TGCAGCGTTACCGAACAGGGAATGGATGGCTACACCTTC. Amino acids: CSVTEQGMDGYTF.

This clone was detected once. CDR3 sequence reads: CASSMFVGLANYNEQFF. The CDR3 bases are TGTGCCAGTAGTATGTTTGTGGGACTAGCGAACTACAATGAGCAGTTCTTC. This chain joins TRBV19 and TRBJ2-1; TRBD2 aligns across 10 bases. Trimming removed 3 bases from V and 3 bases from J; junction bases left unmatched: 8. This CDR3 has 17 residues. Germline CDR1 LNHDA, CDR2 SQIVND (reference sequence).

To note about this clone: Sequence at one end of the junction differs from germline and may be a read error. V is TRBV9 and J is TRBJ1-2, with 7 bases that match TRBD1. CDR1 is SGDLS and CDR2 is YYNGEE in the germline V gene. The CDR3 consists of 13 residues. CDR3 nucleotides: TGTGCCAGCAGCGTAGCTACGAAGGGGGCGACAGCCTTC. Its translation is CASSVATKGATAF.

The rearrangement joins TRBV29-1 to TRBJ1-1; 7 nucleotides line up with TRBD1. Germline CDR1 and CDR2: SQVTM and ANQGSEA. V lost 3 bases to trimming and J lost 0 bases; unmatched junction nucleotides: 1. CDR3 length equals 13 residues. The CDR3 here is CSVDDRVNTEAFF. CDR3 nucleotides: TGCAGCGTTGACGACAGGGTGAACACTGAAGCTTTCTTT.

J is TRBJ1-2 and V is TRBV29-1; perhaps TRBD1 as D (5 bases). The germline V gene has CDR1 SQVTM and CDR2 ANQGSEA. V was cut by 4 bases and J by 1 base, with 10 bases left in between. This CDR3 has 13 amino acids. The CDR3 nucleotides read TGCAGCGTTGGCGGGGGAGGTAACTATGGCTACACCTTC. Amino acid sequence: CSVGGGGNYGYTF.

The V and J genes are TRBV28 and TRBJ2-1, with 11 bases identical to TRBD2. J lost 4 bases, V lost 7 bases, and 9 bases had no gene match. CDR1 is MDHEN, CDR2 SYDVKM, per germline. CDR3 length: 16 amino acids. The CDR3 sequence is CASTTGTSGPYNEQFF. For the CDR3, the DNA is TGTGCCAGCACAACCGGGACTAGCGGCCCATACAATGAGCAGTTCTTC.

J is TRBJ2-1 and V is TRBV19; 9 bases align to TRBD1. Germline V gene lookup returns CDR1 LNHDA and CDR2 SQIVND (reference sequence). The CDR3 has 15 residues. V shed 7 bases, J shed 2 bases, and the junction held 6 bases outside the gene matches. The chain's CDR3 is CASTSTGGAYNEQFF. DNA of the CDR3: TGTGCCAGTACCTCAACAGGGGGCGCCTACAATGAGCAGTTCTTC.

The chain recombines TRBV18 with TRBJ1-4, with D possibly being TRBD1 (6 bases). Trimming cost V 6 bases and J 8 bases, with 10 bases left between them. Germline V gene sequence: CDR1 KGHSH, CDR2 LQKENI. The CDR3 extends over 12 amino acids. CDR3 sequence: CASSEGDEKLFF. The CDR3, as DNA: TGTGCCAGCTCTGAGGGGGACGAAAAACTGTTTTTT.

This chain connects TRBV6-4 to TRBJ1-5; possible D gene TRBD1, 6 bases. The CDR3 loop spans 20 amino acids. Germline CDR1 MRHNA, CDR2 SNTAGT. The V and J ends lost 2 bases and 1 base respectively, with 24 bases between them. For the CDR3, the DNA is TGTGCCAGCAGTGACCCTTCGAATCTACAGGGTCTTGTAAGCAATCAGCCCCAGCATTTT. Translated, it gives CASSDPSNLQGLVSNQPQHF.

The CDR3 sequence: CASSQVAGGGETQYF. The CDR3 bases are TGCGCCAGCAGCCAAGTGGCAGGGGGCGGGGAGACCCAGTACTTC. The rearrangement joins TRBV4-1 to TRBJ2-5, with 8 bases lining up with TRBD1. Germline V gene lookup returns CDR1 MGHRA and CDR2 YSYEKL. This CDR3 comprises 15 residues. Trimming cost V 1 base and J 5 bases; bases outside gene matches: 6.

The J gene is TRBJ2-5, the V gene TRBV6-2 or TRBV6-3, with D tentatively TRBD2 (6 bases). The germline V and J ends were trimmed by 0 bases and 4 bases, with 9 bases remaining between them. Germline V gives CDR1 MNHEY, CDR2 SVGEGT. The CDR3 sequence is 14 residues long. CDR3 coding DNA: TGTGCCAGCAGTTACTCGGACTATACAGAGACCCAGTACTTC. Translating gives CASSYSDYTETQYF.

This clone turned up a few times. This chain connects TRBV6-5 to TRBJ1-5; TRBD1 matches 7 bases. Germline V CDR1 and CDR2: MNHEY, SVGAGI. The ends lost 5 bases at V and 6 bases at J; junction bases unmatched: 1. The CDR3 is 12 amino acids. CDR3 sequence: CASSRQGQPQHF. In nucleotides, the CDR3 is TGTGCCAGCAGTAGACAGGGTCAGCCCCAGCATTTT.

The genes are TRBV29-1 and TRBJ2-5; 8 bases are a match to TRBD1. From germline, CDR1 is SQVTM and CDR2 ANQGSEA. V lost 4 bases, J lost 5 bases, and 12 bases stayed unmatched. CDR3 length: 15 residues. The DNA of the CDR3 is TGCAGCGTTGCCGGGCATAGGACAGGGTGGGAGACCCAGTACTTC. It codes for CSVAGHRTGWETQYF.

V usage is TRBV5-4 and J usage is TRBJ2-3; 8 nucleotides line up with TRBD1. From germline, CDR1 is SGHNT and CDR2 YYREEE (reference sequence). There are 13 residues in the CDR3. Trimming removed 10 bases from V and 3 bases from J; junction bases left unmatched: 7. CDR3 amino acids: CALRTGTTDTQYF. Here the CDR3 DNA reads TGTGCCCTACGGACAGGGACTACAGATACGCAGTATTTT.

This clone was picked up one time. This chain links TRBV28 with TRBJ1-1; TRBD1 might be the D (6 bases). Germline CDR1 reads MDHEN; CDR2 reads SYDVKM. Trimming removed 6 bases at V and 5 bases at J, with 13 bases between. The CDR3 extends over 13 amino acids. CDR3 amino acids: CASRTGSGTEAFF. CDR3 bases: TGTGCCAGCAGAACAGGGTCGGGGACTGAAGCTTTCTTT.

CDR3 nucleotide sequence: TGTGCCAGCAGCCAAAGGACAGGGGGCGCTGATCCGTACGAGCAGTACTTC. It specifies CASSQRTGGADPYEQYF. J is TRBJ2-7 and V is TRBV7-2; 11 bases line up with TRBD1. Germline V gene data show CDR1 as SGHTA and CDR2 as FQGNSA. The CDR3 runs to 17 residues. Germline trimming cut 5 bases from V and 4 bases from J; bases unmatched to any gene: 13.

This clone was found once. J is TRBJ2-3 and V is TRBV7-2; 9 nucleotides align to TRBD2. Trimming cost V 4 bases and J 4 bases; bases outside gene matches: 6. This CDR3 spans 15 amino acids. Germline V gene lookup returns CDR1 SGHTA and CDR2 FQGNSA. The CDR3 here is CASSWAGGGSDTQYF. CDR3 DNA sequence: TGTGCCAGCAGCTGGGCGGGAGGGGGCTCAGATACGCAGTATTTT.

V gene TRBV9 combines with J gene TRBJ2-1, with TRBD2 matching 9 bases. This CDR3 contains 15 residues. V gave up 0 bases and J gave up 6 bases; unmatched junction bases: 4. Germline CDR1 and CDR2: SGDLS and YYNGEE. The CDR3 DNA reads TGTGCCAGCAGCGTAGGCGGGGGGGCCTCCAATGAGCAGTTCTTC. This codes for CASSVGGGASNEQFF.

The chain links TRBV6-6 to TRBJ2-3, with D possibly being TRBD1 (6 bases). Trimming pared 6 bases from V and 4 bases from J, leaving 14 bases between. The CDR3 runs to 14 residues. Germline CDR1 reads MNHNY; CDR2 reads SVGAGI (reference sequence). The CDR3 DNA reads as TGTGCCAGCAGCCTCCGGGACACCTCAGATACGCAGTATTTT. This translates into CASSLRDTSDTQYF.

The chain recombines TRBV5-1 with TRBJ2-2; D perhaps matches TRBD1 (6 bases). Per the germline V gene, CDR1 is SGHRS and CDR2 is YFSETQ. Trimming left V 3 bases short and J 6 bases short, with 12 bases between. The CDR3 runs 14 residues. The CDR3: CASSSTQGSGELFF. The CDR3 DNA sequence: TGCGCCAGCAGCTCCACCCAGGGGTCCGGGGAGCTGTTTTTT.

The chain recombines TRBV18 with TRBJ2-1; 7 nucleotides agree with TRBD2. The CDR3 length is 15 residues. J gave up 6 bases and V 6 bases, and 11 bases lay outside the gene matches. Germline CDR1 and CDR2: KGHSH and LQKENI. The chain's CDR3 is CASSSALADVNEQFF. The CDR3 DNA reads as TGTGCCAGCTCGTCGGCCCTAGCGGACGTCAATGAGCAGTTCTTC.

The V and J genes are TRBV7-2 and TRBJ1-1, with D maybe TRBD1 (6 bases). V shed 4 bases and J shed 7 bases, with 16 bases lying between them. The V gene's germline CDR1 is SGHTA and CDR2 FQGNSA. This CDR3 region has 14 residues. The CDR3 coding sequence is TGTGCCAGCAGCTCTAGTACCGGACAGCTTGAAGCTTTCTTT. Protein: CASSSSTGQLEAFF.

The V and J genes are TRBV7-6 and TRBJ1-3, with D hard to call. V was shortened by 5 bases and J by 2 bases, with 10 bases between the two germline ends. CDR3 length equals 14 residues. Germline CDR1 SGHVS, CDR2 FNYEAQ. The chain's CDR3 is CASSPSEAGNTIYF. In nucleotides, the CDR3 is TGTGCCAGCAGCCCCTCAGAGGCTGGAAACACCATATATTTT.